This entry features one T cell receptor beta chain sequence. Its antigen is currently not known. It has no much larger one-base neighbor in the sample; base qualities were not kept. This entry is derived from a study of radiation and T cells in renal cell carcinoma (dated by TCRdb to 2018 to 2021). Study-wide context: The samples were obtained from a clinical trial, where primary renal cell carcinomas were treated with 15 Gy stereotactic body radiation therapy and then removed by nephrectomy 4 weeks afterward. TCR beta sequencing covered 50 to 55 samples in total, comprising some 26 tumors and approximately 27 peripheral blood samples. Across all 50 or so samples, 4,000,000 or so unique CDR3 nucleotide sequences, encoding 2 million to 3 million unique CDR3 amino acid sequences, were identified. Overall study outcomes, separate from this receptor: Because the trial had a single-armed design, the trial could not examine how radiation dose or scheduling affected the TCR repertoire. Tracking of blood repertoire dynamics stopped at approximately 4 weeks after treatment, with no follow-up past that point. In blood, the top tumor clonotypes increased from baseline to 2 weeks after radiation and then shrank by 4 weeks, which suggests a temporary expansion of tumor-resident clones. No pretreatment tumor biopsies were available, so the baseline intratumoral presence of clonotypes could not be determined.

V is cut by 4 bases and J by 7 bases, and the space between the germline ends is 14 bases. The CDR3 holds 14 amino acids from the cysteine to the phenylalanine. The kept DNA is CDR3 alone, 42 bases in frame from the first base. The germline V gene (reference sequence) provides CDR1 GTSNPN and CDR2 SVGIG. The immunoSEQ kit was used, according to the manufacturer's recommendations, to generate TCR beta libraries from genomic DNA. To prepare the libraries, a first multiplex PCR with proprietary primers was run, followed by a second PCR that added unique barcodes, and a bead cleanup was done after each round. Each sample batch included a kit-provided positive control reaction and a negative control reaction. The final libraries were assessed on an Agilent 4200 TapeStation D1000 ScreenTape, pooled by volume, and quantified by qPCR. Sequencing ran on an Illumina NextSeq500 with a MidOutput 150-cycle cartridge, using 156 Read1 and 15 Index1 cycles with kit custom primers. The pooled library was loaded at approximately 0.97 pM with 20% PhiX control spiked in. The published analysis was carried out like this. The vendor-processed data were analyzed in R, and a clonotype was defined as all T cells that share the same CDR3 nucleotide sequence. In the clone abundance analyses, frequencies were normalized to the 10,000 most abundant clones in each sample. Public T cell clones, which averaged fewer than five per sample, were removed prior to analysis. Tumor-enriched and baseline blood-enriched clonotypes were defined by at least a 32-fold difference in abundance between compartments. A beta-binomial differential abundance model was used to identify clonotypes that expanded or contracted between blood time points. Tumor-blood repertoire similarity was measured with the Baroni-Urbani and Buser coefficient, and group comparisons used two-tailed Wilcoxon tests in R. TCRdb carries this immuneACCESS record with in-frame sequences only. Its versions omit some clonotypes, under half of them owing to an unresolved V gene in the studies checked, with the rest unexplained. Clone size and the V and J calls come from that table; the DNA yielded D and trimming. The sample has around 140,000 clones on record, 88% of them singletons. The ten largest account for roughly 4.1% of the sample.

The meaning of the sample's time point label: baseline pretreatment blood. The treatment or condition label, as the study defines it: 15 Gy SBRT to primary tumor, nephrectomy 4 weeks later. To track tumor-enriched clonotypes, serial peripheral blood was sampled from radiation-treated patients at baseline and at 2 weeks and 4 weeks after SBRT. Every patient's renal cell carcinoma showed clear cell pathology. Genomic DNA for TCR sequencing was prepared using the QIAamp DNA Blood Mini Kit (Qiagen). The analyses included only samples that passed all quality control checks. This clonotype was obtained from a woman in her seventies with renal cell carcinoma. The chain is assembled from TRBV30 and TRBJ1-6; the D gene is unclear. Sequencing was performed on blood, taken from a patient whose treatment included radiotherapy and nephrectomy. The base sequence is TGTGCCTGGAATCTAGCAGGAGAAAATTCACCCCTCCACTTT. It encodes CAWNLAGENSPLHF. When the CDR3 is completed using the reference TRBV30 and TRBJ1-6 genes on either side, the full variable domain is SQTIHQWPATLVQPVGSPLSLECTVEGTSNPNLYWYRQAAGRGLQLLFYSVGIGQISSEVPQNLSASRPQDRQFILSSKKLLLSDSGFYLCAWNLAGENSPLHFGNGTRLTVT.